The present entry profiles one T cell receptor beta chain with its context. Its antigen is not identified. The data derive from a study of shared clonotypes between healthy human individuals. The study, taken as a whole, reports: Several donors showed sharing of approximately 5% of naive CD4 clonotypes.

The CDR3 runs to 18 residues. Trimming took 1 base from V and 1 from J; bases not matched to a gene: 11. Germline V gene data show CDR1 as MGHRA and CDR2 as YSYEKL. Sequencing used immunoSEQ multiplex PCR; TCRdb keeps in-frame clones, though not all of them. The data contain millions of clones, roughly 95% of them singletons. The V and J genes are TRBV4-1 and TRBJ2-7, with TRBD1 matching over 9 bases. The TCR originated in a man aged 18-30 years in good health. Sequenced: naive CD4+ T cells sorted from blood. This sample's subset: CD45RA+ positively selected. This CDR3 reads CASSQVETGGMGSYEQYF. The CDR3, as DNA: TGCGCCAGCAGCCAAGTTGAGACAGGGGGGATGGGGTCCTACGAGCAGTACTTC.